The clone carrying this T cell receptor (beta chain) was detected only a few times. Its antigen is unknown. The data belong to a study of T cell repertoires in cytomegalovirus infection. Study background: Both recently identified HLA-C-restricted and well-studied HLA-B-restricted CMV epitopes were used in the study. CMV infection together with matching HLA type was indicated by public TCR beta signatures. Study observations and caveats: Adding up the frequency of public TCR beta families identified people who carried CMV plus the relevant HLA.

Germline trimming cut 5 bases from V and 6 bases from J; bases unmatched to any gene: 7. This CDR3 region has 14 residues. Germline V gene sequence: CDR1 SEHNR, CDR2 FQNEAQ (reference sequence). TCRdb analysed the reads with MiXCR anew, one entry per CDR3 protein. Here the sample spans approximately 730,000 distinct CDR3 sequences, roughly 28% being singletons. The chain couples TRBV7-9 to TRBJ2-1, with TRBD1 matching over 7 bases. This clonotype originated in a human donor in good health (CMV status not recorded). Some clones in this sample may be carry-over from other donors' samples. The source was cultured CD8+ T cells from PBMCs, collected from culture after CMV antigen stimulation. DNA for the CDR3: TGTGCCAGCAGCATAGGGGGCCTCTTCAATGAGCAGTTCTTC. Translation gives CASSIGGLFNEQFF.